A selection of T cell receptor beta chains follows, all from one sample in a study of T cell clones after liver transplantation. Clones were read by immunoSEQ multiplex PCR, and TCRdb kept only the in-frame ones, dropping some. The sample contains tens of thousands of clones, about two thirds of which appear only once. The sequences come from CD4+ T cells from blood, collected before liver transplant. These receptors were obtained from a human donor who received a liver transplant. Both conserved end residues are part of each CDR3. The D gene is left open where the match is weak. Clone size is shown for a subset of rows, as once, few, many or a class of expanded clone.

V	size	J	D	DNA	CDR3
TRBV19	-	TRBJ2-7	-	TGTGCCAGTAGTATGAGTCTGGGGGGCTCCTACGAGCAGTACTTC	CASSMSLGGSYEQYF
TRBV4-1	-	TRBJ2-5	TRBD2	TGCGCCAGCAGCCAAGCCTCTAGCGGGGGGGTAAAGACCCAGTACTTC	CASSQASSGGVKTQYF
TRBV5-1	few	TRBJ1-3	-	TGCGCCAGCACAGGGCCCTCTGGAAACACCATATATTTT	CASTGPSGNTIYF
TRBV5-1	few	TRBJ2-1	TRBD1	TGCGCCAGCAGCGCTGGCTCAGCAGGGGGCACCGATGAGCAGTTCTTC	CASSAGSAGGTDEQFF
TRBV28	-	TRBJ2-4	-	TGTGCCAGCAGTTTAGCGGGGGCGCGAGCCAAAAACATTCAGTACTTC	CASSLAGARAKNIQYF
TRBV15	-	TRBJ1-2	-	TGTGCCACCAGCAGAGGGAGGGGCTACACCTTC	CATSRGRGYTF
TRBV5-1	-	TRBJ1-6	TRBD1	TGCGCCAGCAGCTTGGAGGCAGGGGGACGTTCACCCCTCCACTTT	CASSLEAGGRSPLHF
TRBV11-2	-	TRBJ1-5	-	TGTGCCAGCAGCTCGGAGGAGGGGAGGAATCAGCCCCAGCATTTT	CASSSEEGRNQPQHF
TRBV11-2	-	TRBJ2-4	-	TGTGCCAGCAGCTTCGGAGGGATCGGTGGGGTCATTCAGTACTTC	CASSFGGIGGVIQYF
TRBV5-1	-	TRBJ2-3	TRBD2	TGCGCCAGCAGCCCGGGACTAGCGGGGGGCACAGATACGCAGTATTTT	CASSPGLAGGTDTQYF
TRBV18	-	TRBJ1-4	-	TGTGCCAGCTCACCACAGACAGTCCTCTCGATAGGTGAAAAACTGTTTTTT	CASSPQTVLSIGEKLFF
TRBV5-1	-	TRBJ2-7	TRBD1	TGCGCCAGCAGCCCACCGGGACAGGCCTACGAGCAGTACTTC	CASSPPGQAYEQYF
TRBV5-1	-	TRBJ2-1	-	TGCGCCAACAGCTTGGACGGCAGGGACGGGGGAAGGCCTTTCTTC	CANSLDGRDGGRPFF
TRBV28	-	TRBJ2-6	TRBD1	TGTGCCAGCAGCCTGCTTGGACAGGGAAGTGAGGCTGGGGCCAACGTCCTGACTTTC	CASSLLGQGSEAGANVLTF
TRBV2	few	TRBJ2-4	TRBD2	TGTGCCAGCAGGGCTAGCGGGGAAAACATTCAGTACTTC	CASRASGENIQYF
TRBV7-8	-	TRBJ2-6	-	TGTGCCAGCCGCAGGGCTGGGGCCAACGTCCTGACTTTC	CASRRAGANVLTF
TRBV7-9	few	TRBJ1-6	-	TGTGCCAGCAGCCTAGCCACAGGGAATTCACCCCTCCACTTT	CASSLATGNSPLHF
TRBV30	-	TRBJ1-1	TRBD1	TGTGCCTGGACCTTTCGGACAGGGCGGACTGAAGCTTTCTTT	CAWTFRTGRTEAFF
TRBV27	-	TRBJ1-1	TRBD1	TGTGCCAGCAGTTCCCCGACAGGGTCCGGGTTAAACACTGAAGCTTTCTTT	CASSSPTGSGLNTEAFF
TRBV7-2	-	TRBJ2-3	TRBD2	TGTGCCAGCAGCCAGACTAGCGGGCTTAGCACAGATACGCAGTATTTT	CASSQTSGLSTDTQYF
TRBV7-8	once	TRBJ1-3	TRBD1	TGTGCCAGCAGCTTAGGGACAGGACCCTCTGGAAACACCATATATTTT	CASSLGTGPSGNTIYF
TRBV30	-	TRBJ2-7	TRBD1	TGTGCCTGTAAGGGACAGGGGATAATGGACGAGCAGTACTTC	CACKGQGIMDEQYF
TRBV30	-	TRBJ1-2	-	TGTGCCTGGATTCCCGACAGCTCCTATGGCTACACCTTC	CAWIPDSSYGYTF
TRBV2	-	TRBJ1-5	-	TGTGCCAGCATGGGGAGGGTAAACTTCAATCAGCCCCAGCATTTT	CASMGRVNFNQPQHF
TRBV5-4	-	TRBJ2-1	TRBD2	TGTGCCAGCAGCACCGGACTAGCGGGGTACAATGAGCAGTTCTTC	CASSTGLAGYNEQFF
TRBV7-9	-	TRBJ1-1	TRBD1	TGTGCCAGCAGCAAAGTCGGACAGGGGAACACTGAAGCTTTCTTT	CASSKVGQGNTEAFF
TRBV16	-	TRBJ2-7	TRBD1	TGTGCCAGCAGCCAATTTCAGGGGGTCAACGAGCAGTACTTC	CASSQFQGVNEQYF
TRBV5-6	once	TRBJ2-2	-	TGTGCCAGCAGCTTGTATGTGAACACCGGGGAGCTGTTTTTT	CASSLYVNTGELFF
TRBV5-4	-	TRBJ2-5	TRBD1	TGTGCCAGCAGCCCGGGGACAGGGGGCCTTCGGGAGACCCAGTACTTC	CASSPGTGGLRETQYF
TRBV29-1	-	TRBJ2-1	-	TGCAGCGTTATCCAGGGGGAGGCTGAGCAGTTCTTC	CSVIQGEAEQFF
TRBV4-2	few	TRBJ1-3	-	TGTGCCAGCAGCCAAGCCAGGGGCGGAAACACCATATATTTT	CASSQARGGNTIYF
TRBV6-6	-	TRBJ1-5	-	TGTGCCAGCAGTTATAGCCTGGAGGACAATCAGCCCCAGCATTTT	CASSYSLEDNQPQHF
TRBV2	-	TRBJ1-1	-	TGTGCCAGCAGCCCTGGACTAGGTGCTGAAGCTTTCTTT	CASSPGLGAEAFF
TRBV6-6	-	TRBJ2-7	-	TGTGCCAGCAGTACCGGGACAAGGGGCCACGAGCAGTACTTC	CASSTGTRGHEQYF
TRBV7-3	few	TRBJ2-7	-	TGTGCCAGCAGACTGACCTACGAGCAGTACTTC	CASRLTYEQYF